This TCR beta chain appears in the sequencing data of a study of blood T cell repertoires in COVID-19. Method: immunoSEQ multiplex PCR; TCRdb's copy keeps in-frame clones and lacks some. The table records fewer than 150,000 clones, roughly 85% of them present only once. CDR3 length equals 16 residues. V was clipped by 0 bases and J by 0 bases; unmatched bases: 1. Germline V lookup: CDR1 LGHNA, CDR2 YSLEER. This clone was counted at least ten times. The rearrangement uses TRBV4-3 and TRBJ2-3; the match to TRBD2 covers 9 bases. This receptor was taken from a man aged 40-49 years with acute or convalescent COVID-19. Sequenced material: peripheral blood. CDR3 DNA sequence: TGCGCCAGCAGCCAAGATCTAGCGGGGAGCACAGATACGCAGTATTTT. Residues: CASSQDLAGSTDTQYF.